These 30 T cell receptor beta chains share one sample of origin, sequenced in a study of OX40 agonist ivuxolimab in advanced cancers. TCRdb keeps only in-frame clones here, not all; method: immunoSEQ multiplex PCR. The profile shows approximately 60,000 clones, under 95% of them singletons. This material consisted of CD4+ or CD8+ T cells sorted from blood, taken in a trial of the OX40 agonist ivuxolimab. These receptors were obtained from an adult with an advanced solid tumor such as melanoma, head and neck, liver or kidney cancer.

The chain recombines TRBV5-1 with TRBJ2-2, with D possibly being TRBD2 (5 bases). The CDR3 covers 13 residues. V lost 0 bases, J lost 7 bases, and 7 bases lay in between. Per germline, CDR1 SGHRS and CDR2 YFSETQ. CDR3 DNA: TGCGCCAGCAGCTTGGGAGAGGGCGGGGAGCTGTTTTTT. Residues: CASSLGEGGELFF.

The chain joins TRBV11-2 to TRBJ2-3; D tentatively reads TRBD1 or TRBD2 (5 bases each). Trimming took 0 bases from V and 1 from J, leaving 8 bases between them. Germline loops: CDR1 SGHAT, CDR2 FQNNGV. The CDR3 sequence is 15 residues long. The CDR3 protein is CASSLDLGGTDTQYF. The CDR3 coding sequence is TGTGCCAGCAGCTTAGATCTGGGGGGCACAGATACGCAGTATTTT.

This clone was found once. The chain joins TRBV15 to TRBJ1-5; D possibly corresponds to TRBD1 (6 bases). This CDR3 spans 14 amino acids. Deletions cut 3 bases from V and 6 bases from J, with 12 bases between. Germline CDR1 and CDR2: LNHNV and YYDKDF (reference sequence). Here the CDR3 reads CATSSGGGGQPQHF. The CDR3 DNA reads as TGTGCCACCAGCAGCGGAGGGGGAGGTCAGCCCCAGCATTTT.

This clone was recorded a few times. The J gene is TRBJ2-4, the V gene TRBV28; D is perhaps TRBD1 (6 bases). Germline CDR1 MDHEN, CDR2 SYDVKM. The V end lost 5 bases, the J end lost 6 bases, and 17 bases lay between the germline ends. CDR3 length equals 15 residues. CDR3 loop: CASSPKQGGLNIQYF. The CDR3, as DNA: TGTGCCAGCAGTCCCAAACAGGGTGGTTTAAACATTCAGTACTTC.

The CDR3, as DNA: TGTGCCAGCAGCCCCGCGGGGAGAGGGCGCTACGAGCAGTACTTC. Its protein product is CASSPAGRGRYEQYF. V gene TRBV11-3 combines with J gene TRBJ2-7, with a possible D match to TRBD2 (6 bases). This CDR3 region has 15 residues. The V gene lost 5 bases and the J gene lost 3 bases, with 17 bases spanning the gap. Germline V gives CDR1 SGHNT, CDR2 YENEEA.

This clone occurred once. The chain couples TRBV29-1 to TRBJ2-7, with D possibly being TRBD1 or TRBD2 (6 bases each). Trimming took off 4 bases at V and 7 bases at J, with 20 bases between the two ends. Germline V gene lookup returns CDR1 SQVTM and CDR2 ANQGSEA. The CDR3 has 14 amino acids. The CDR3 spells CSVAQGSGAGEQYF. The DNA of the CDR3 is TGCAGCGTTGCACAGGGATCGGGGGCTGGGGAGCAGTACTTC.

The J gene is TRBJ2-2, the V gene TRBV28; D might be TRBD2 (5 bases). Trimming removed 5 bases from V and 5 bases from J, with 6 bases in between. This CDR3 spans 12 amino acids. Germline V gene lookup returns CDR1 MDHEN and CDR2 SYDVKM. The CDR3 sequence: CASSPGTGELFF. The DNA for the CDR3 is TGTGCCAGCAGTCCGGGGACCGGGGAGCTGTTTTTT.

The chain links TRBV30 to TRBJ2-3; TRBD2 agrees at 7 bases. The CDR3 contains 12 residues. Germline V lookup: CDR1 GTSNPN, CDR2 SVGIG (reference sequence). V dropped 8 bases and J dropped 3; count of bases not matched to a gene: 5. The CDR3 region has the DNA TGTGCCGGGGGGGGAGGGACAGATACGCAGTATTTT. Encoded protein: CAGGGGTDTQYF.

This rearrangement joins TRBV27 to TRBJ2-7, with D unclear. The CDR3 runs 13 residues. Germline CDR1 MNHEY, CDR2 SMNVEV (reference sequence). Trimming took 1 base from V and 1 from J, leaving 5 bases between them. Here the CDR3 reads CASSLFTSYEQYF. CDR3 nucleotides: TGTGCCAGCAGTTTATTCACTTCCTACGAGCAGTACTTC.

The rearrangement links TRBV27 to TRBJ1-1; 9 nucleotides align to TRBD1. V was pared by 2 bases and J by 3 bases, with 1 base of the junction left unmatched. Germline values: CDR1 MNHEY, CDR2 SMNVEV (reference sequence). This CDR3 has 14 amino acids. The CDR3 loop is CASSLGQGYTEAFF. CDR3 bases: TGTGCCAGCAGTTTAGGACAGGGGTACACTGAAGCTTTCTTT.

The chain is built from TRBV6-1 and TRBJ1-5; D unclear. Germline CDR1 is MNHNS and CDR2 is SASEGT. The CDR3 spans 18 residues. V was clipped by 0 bases and J by 1 base, with 16 bases between them. CDR3 protein: CASSEAGGGDASNQPQHF. The CDR3 DNA reads TGTGCCAGCAGTGAAGCAGGTGGCGGGGATGCCAGCAATCAGCCCCAGCATTTT.

The V gene is TRBV5-1, the J gene TRBJ1-1; D perhaps matches TRBD1 (5 bases). With 4 bases removed from V and 2 bases from J, the gap between germline ends came to 15 bases. The CDR3 contains 15 residues. Germline CDR1 reads SGHRS; CDR2 reads YFSETQ. Here the CDR3 DNA reads TGCGCCAGCAGCCCCAGGGAGGGGACTAACACTGAAGCTTTCTTT. Residues: CASSPREGTNTEAFF. The full variable domain, in which reference TRBV5-1 and TRBJ1-1 provide the parts outside the CDR3, is KAGVTQTPRYLIKTRGQQVTLSCSPISGHRSVSWYQQTPGQGLQFLFEYFSETQRNKGNFPGRFSGRQFSNSRSEMNVSTLELGDSALYLCASSPREGTNTEAFFGQGTRLTVV.

The chain recombines TRBV19 with TRBJ2-7, with 12 positions matching TRBD1. Losses at the gene ends were 5 bases for V and 0 bases for J; bases not matched to a gene: 8. The CDR3 loop spans 17 amino acids. Germline loops: CDR1 LNHDA, CDR2 SQIVND (reference sequence). The CDR3 bases are TGTGCCAGTAGTTCCCGGGACAGGGGGCGTCTCTCCTACGAGCAGTACTTC. This sequence encodes CASSSRDRGRLSYEQYF.

This chain connects TRBV5-1 to TRBJ2-1, with a tentative D call TRBD2 (6 bases). The ends were cut back, 0 bases at V and 7 bases at J, with 11 bases in the middle. This CDR3 has 14 residues. Germline V CDR1 and CDR2: SGHRS, YFSETQ. CDR3 nucleotide sequence: TGCGCCAGCAGCTTGGCGGGAGCACGGAATGAGCAGTTCTTC. It yields the protein CASSLAGARNEQFF.

This rearrangement joins TRBV28 to TRBJ2-3, with 10 nucleotides matching TRBD1. The CDR3 loop spans 16 amino acids. V shed 5 bases and J 3 bases; nucleotides not matched to a gene: 8. Per germline, CDR1 MDHEN and CDR2 SYDVKM. In DNA form, the CDR3 reads TGTGCCAGCAGTCTAACGCCGGGACAGGGGACAGATACGCAGTATTTT. The encoded protein is CASSLTPGQGTDTQYF.

V usage is TRBV10-1 and J usage is TRBJ2-7; D may match TRBD1 or TRBD2 (5 bases each). The CDR3 loop spans 13 amino acids. Germline V gene data show CDR1 as WNHNN and CDR2 as SYGVQD (reference sequence). V was clipped by 5 bases and J by 6 bases, with 14 bases between them. In DNA, the CDR3 is TGCGCCAGCAGTACCGGGACGGTGGGCGAGCAGTACTTC. This gives the protein CASSTGTVGEQYF.

The J gene is TRBJ1-5, the V gene TRBV27; a weak D match, TRBD1 (5 bases). Germline V lookup: CDR1 MNHEY, CDR2 SMNVEV (reference sequence). This CDR3 contains 16 residues. V lost 0 bases, J lost 6 bases, and 15 bases lay in between. The CDR3 spells CASSLSSGGLVQPQHF. The CDR3 DNA reads TGTGCCAGCAGTTTATCATCCGGGGGGTTAGTTCAGCCCCAGCATTTT.

The chain has TRBV18 and TRBJ1-1; tentative D call: TRBD1 (5 bases). The germline V gene encodes CDR1 KGHSH and CDR2 LQKENI. V lost 6 bases to trimming and J lost 4 bases, with 15 bases between them. The CDR3 totals 14 residues. CDR3 protein: CASSQGLGFTEAFF. The CDR3 nucleotides are TGTGCCAGCTCCCAGGGTTTAGGATTCACTGAAGCTTTCTTT.

V usage is TRBV6-4 and J usage is TRBJ2-7; TRBD2 matches 8 bases. Germline lookup yields CDR1 MRHNA and CDR2 SNTAGT. The CDR3 contains 15 residues. The J segment lost 3 bases and the V segment lost 8 bases, leaving 12 bases of the junction unmatched. CDR3 region: CASLLAAGGFYEQYF. DNA of the CDR3: TGTGCCAGCCTTTTGGCTGCGGGAGGTTTCTACGAGCAGTACTTC.

In this sample, this clone turned up once. The genes are TRBV11-2 and TRBJ2-3; D not certain. This CDR3 has 13 amino acids. V dropped 5 bases and J dropped 7 bases, with 13 bases sitting between them. CDR1 SGHAT and CDR2 FQNNGV come from the germline V gene. In nucleotides, the CDR3 is TGTGCCAGCAGCCGGCCGGACGCTTATACGCAGTATTTT. It specifies CASSRPDAYTQYF.

V is TRBV10-3 and J is TRBJ2-5, with D perhaps TRBD1 or TRBD2 (5 bases each). CDR1 and CDR2 (germline): ENHRY, SYGVKD. V was trimmed by 8 bases and J by 5 bases, leaving 12 bases between them. This CDR3 has 12 amino acids. CDR3 loop: CAIGGVGETQYF. For the CDR3, the DNA is TGTGCCATCGGGGGAGTTGGTGAGACCCAGTACTTC.

The chain is built from TRBV7-2 and TRBJ2-7; D is possibly TRBD1 (5 bases). This CDR3 comprises 17 residues. CDR1 and CDR2 from the germline V gene are SGHTA and FQGNSA. V was cut by 4 bases and J by 3 bases, with 22 bases left in between. The CDR3 sequence is CASSSDLWGRNLYEQYF. In DNA, the CDR3 is TGTGCCAGCAGCTCGGACCTCTGGGGCAGGAACCTCTACGAGCAGTACTTC. The full variable domain, with the rest looked up from reference TRBV7-2 and TRBJ2-7, is GAGVSQSPSNKVTEKGKDVELRCDPISGHTALYWYRQSLGQGLEFLIYFQGNSAPDKSGLPSDRFSAERTGGSVSTLTIQRTQQEDSAVYLCASSSDLWGRNLYEQYFGPGTRLTVT.

The chain joins TRBV28 to TRBJ1-3; possibly TRBD1 for D (5 bases). The CDR3 extends over 15 amino acids. CDR1 is MDHEN, CDR2 SYDVKM, per germline. The V gene lost 6 bases and the J gene lost 2 bases, with 14 bases spanning the gap. The CDR3 DNA is TGTGCCAGCAGACCGGCGGGGACTGCTGGAAACACCATATATTTT. This encodes CASRPAGTAGNTIYF.

The chain links TRBV5-1 to TRBJ1-2; D is unclear. There are 15 residues in the CDR3. Germline V gene lookup returns CDR1 SGHRS and CDR2 YFSETQ. The ends were cut back, 0 bases at V and 3 bases at J, with 12 bases in the middle. The CDR3 sequence is CASSLAERRDYGYTF. CDR3 nucleotide sequence: TGCGCCAGCAGCTTGGCCGAAAGAAGGGACTATGGCTACACCTTC.

The chain recombines TRBV20-1 with TRBJ2-5; D uncertain. The V and J ends lost 1 base and 5 bases respectively, with 5 bases between them. The length of the CDR3 is 11 residues. The germline V gene has CDR1 DFQATT and CDR2 SNEGSKA (reference sequence). The CDR3 protein is CSARVRETQYF. The CDR3, as DNA: TGCAGTGCTAGAGTTCGGGAGACCCAGTACTTC.

This chain connects TRBV4-1 to TRBJ1-3; D is unresolved. Trimming shortened V by 2 bases and J by 2 bases, and 22 bases separated the two germline ends. Germline-derived CDR1 and CDR2 are MGHRA and YSYEKL. This CDR3 contains 19 residues. CDR3: CASSQRARWAQLPGNTIYF. In DNA, the CDR3 is TGCGCCAGCAGCCAACGGGCAAGATGGGCACAACTCCCTGGAAACACCATATATTTT.

The chain carries TRBV29-1 and TRBJ2-1; D is perhaps TRBD2 (5 bases). CDR1 and CDR2 (germline): SQVTM, ANQGSEA. Trimming cost V 6 bases and J 8 bases, with 14 bases left between them. The CDR3 runs to 12 residues. The CDR3 reads CSVSFYGDEQFF. CDR3 nucleotides: TGCAGCGTAAGCTTTTACGGGGATGAGCAGTTCTTC.

The rearrangement uses TRBV6-4 and TRBJ2-1, with 9 nucleotides matching TRBD2. Germline V lookup: CDR1 MRHNA, CDR2 SNTAGT. The CDR3 consists of 15 residues. V lost 6 bases and J lost 9; bases outside the gene matches: 12. The CDR3 coding sequence is TGTGCCAGCAGACCACCGGGGCGGGAGGGCCCTGAGCAGTTCTTC. Protein sequence: CASRPPGREGPEQFF.

This chain joins TRBV4-2 and TRBJ1-4; perhaps TRBD1 as D (5 bases). The V and J ends lost 2 bases and 3 bases respectively, with 19 bases between them. Germline values: CDR1 LGHNA, CDR2 YNFKEQ. The CDR3 totals 18 residues. The CDR3 loop reads CASSQPWGRGRANEKLFF. The DNA for the CDR3 is TGTGCCAGCAGCCAACCTTGGGGCAGAGGGAGGGCTAATGAAAAACTGTTTTTT.

The chain is built from TRBV27 and TRBJ2-5, with 14 bases fitting TRBD2. The CDR3 sequence is 14 residues long. In germline, CDR1 is MNHEY, CDR2 SMNVEV (reference sequence). With 4 bases clipped from V and 7 bases from J, the junction kept 2 bases outside the gene matches. Here the CDR3 DNA reads TGTGCCAGCAGTTCAGGACTAGCGGGAGGGACCCAGTACTTC. Encoded protein: CASSSGLAGGTQYF.